A selection of T cell receptor beta chains follows, all from one sample in a study of regulatory T cells in long-lasting Graves disease. Each CDR3 protein is one row after TCRdb ran MiXCR on the multiplex PCR reads. Of 400,000 to 500,000 distinct CDR3 sequences listed, around 20% are singletons. Sequences were derived from peripheral blood mononuclear cells (PBMCs), sampled when the disease was refractory, from a patient treated with antithyroid drugs. Source of these receptors: a female donor with Graves disease. Both conserved end residues are part of each CDR3. D genes are given only for firm matches. The size field is filled for only some rows; it gives once, few, many or a size class.

d_gene: TRBD1
abundance: .
len: 13
v_gene: TRBV6-1
j_gene: TRBJ1-2
CDR3aa: CASTSTGVYGYTF
CDR3nt: TGTGCCAGCACCTCGACAGGGGTCTATGGCTACACCTTC

d_gene: TRBD2
abundance: many
len: 15
v_gene: TRBV3-1
j_gene: TRBJ2-7
CDR3aa: CASTDQSGRTYEQYF
CDR3nt: TGTGCCAGCACCGACCAAAGCGGGAGAACCTACGAGCAGTACTTC

d_gene: TRBD2
abundance: few
len: 15
v_gene: TRBV2
j_gene: TRBJ2-1
CDR3aa: CASSMTSLVDNEQFF
CDR3nt: TGTGCCAGCAGTATGACTAGCCTTGTCGACAATGAGCAGTTCTTC

d_gene: .
abundance: .
len: 13
v_gene: TRBV27
j_gene: TRBJ2-7
CDR3aa: CASSYRNSYEQYF
CDR3nt: TGTGCCAGCAGTTACAGGAATAGCTACGAGCAGTACTTC

d_gene: TRBD1
abundance: .
len: 15
v_gene: TRBV13
j_gene: TRBJ2-1
CDR3aa: CASSPNRGYYNEQFF
CDR3nt: TGTGCCAGCAGCCCAAACAGGGGGTACTACAATGAGCAGTTCTTC

d_gene: .
abundance: few
len: 14
v_gene: TRBV27
j_gene: TRBJ2-7
CDR3aa: CASRTTDSYYEQYF
CDR3nt: TGTGCCAGCAGAACGACGGACAGCTACTACGAGCAGTACTTC

d_gene: .
abundance: many
len: 17
v_gene: TRBV28
j_gene: TRBJ2-2
CDR3aa: CASSFGLKPLKGGELFF
CDR3nt: TGTGCCAGCAGTTTTGGGCTCAAACCCTTGAAGGGCGGGGAGCTGTTTTTT

d_gene: TRBD2
abundance: many
len: 14
v_gene: TRBV9
j_gene: TRBJ2-2
CDR3aa: CASGTSGNTGELFF
CDR3nt: TGTGCCAGTGGGACTAGCGGAAACACCGGGGAGCTGTTTTTT

d_gene: .
abundance: few
len: 14
v_gene: TRBV7-8
j_gene: TRBJ1-4
CDR3aa: CASSPNPGVGKLFF
CDR3nt: TGTGCCAGCAGCCCTAACCCAGGGGTGGGAAAACTGTTTTTT

d_gene: TRBD1
abundance: few
len: 22
v_gene: TRBV5-1
j_gene: TRBJ1-4
CDR3aa: CAGHQQLGPVPPGQGVCEKLFF
CDR3nt: TGCGCCGGACACCAGCAGCTTGGACCGGTCCCCCCGGGACAGGGAGTTTGTGAAAAACTGTTTTTT

d_gene: .
abundance: many
len: 12
v_gene: TRBV6-1
j_gene: TRBJ1-6
CDR3aa: CASTRNNSPLHF
CDR3nt: TGTGCCAGCACAAGGAACAATTCACCCCTCCACTTT

d_gene: .
abundance: .
len: 14
v_gene: TRBV4-1
j_gene: TRBJ2-3
CDR3aa: CASSQAADTDTQYF
CDR3nt: TGCGCCAGCAGCCAAGCCGCAGACACAGATACGCAGTATTTT

d_gene: .
abundance: many
len: 14
v_gene: TRBV7-9
j_gene: TRBJ2-2
CDR3aa: CASSTRGRTGELFF
CDR3nt: TGTGCCAGCAGCACTAGGGGGAGAACCGGGGAGCTGTTTTTT

d_gene: TRBD1
abundance: many
len: 15
v_gene: TRBV12-3/TRBV12-4
j_gene: TRBJ1-5
CDR3aa: CASSPTGPANQPQHF
CDR3nt: TGTGCCAGCAGTCCGACAGGGCCCGCTAATCAGCCCCAGCATTTT

d_gene: TRBD1
abundance: .
len: 16
v_gene: TRBV7-2
j_gene: TRBJ1-2
CDR3aa: CASSLEAGGNRQGYTF
CDR3nt: TGTGCCAGCAGCTTAGAGGCAGGGGGCAATAGACAGGGCTACACCTTC

d_gene: TRBD1
abundance: .
len: 14
v_gene: TRBV6-1
j_gene: TRBJ2-7
CDR3aa: CASSGRTGAYEQYF
CDR3nt: TGTGCCAGCAGTGGCAGGACAGGGGCCTACGAGCAGTACTTC

d_gene: .
abundance: many
len: 14
v_gene: TRBV27
j_gene: TRBJ2-7
CDR3aa: CASSLTGEGYEQYF
CDR3nt: TGTGCCAGCAGTTTAACGGGAGAGGGGTACGAGCAGTACTTC